This entry is about one T cell receptor beta chain. What it binds is unknown. Via CD45RO/CCR7/CD25/CD127/CD95/CD27, cells of the CD4+ naive, central memory, regulatory and stem cell-like memory subsets were sorted. The sample belongs to a study of beta chain features in type 1 diabetes. The CDR3 is 13 residues long. V was pared by 7 bases and J by 5 bases, with 14 bases between. Germline V gives CDR1 PRHDT, CDR2 FYEKMQ (reference sequence). Study-level findings and limits: Significant though moderate, a shortening of TCRB CDR3s appeared in all four CD4+ subsets of Type 1 diabetes patients. Any HLA-type effect on TCRB rearrangement remained unresolved here. An over-representation of cells with high TCR expression could result from cDNA sequencing.

Since all of the isolated RNA was reverse transcribed, expressed TCRB transcripts were what got sequenced. Measured with immunoSEQ multiplex PCR; TCRdb has only the in-frame clones, and not every one. Of under 300,000 clones listed, 20% to 25% are singletons. The rearrangement uses TRBV13 and TRBJ1-1; possibly TRBD1 for D (6 bases). The receptor comes from a woman aged 25 to 39 with type 1 diabetes. Sample: naive CD4+ T cells from blood. CDR3 sequence reads: CASTDNRETEAFF. Written as DNA, the CDR3 is TGTGCCAGCACCGATAACAGGGAAACTGAAGCTTTCTTT. The variable domain in full, with the rest retrieved from reference TRBV13 and TRBJ1-1, is AAGVIQSPRHLIKEKRETATLKCYPIPRHDTVYWYQQGPGQDPQFLISFYEKMQSDKGSIPDRFSAQQFSDYHSELNMSSLELGDSALYFCASTDNRETEAFFGQGTRLTVV.